The 8 T cell receptor beta chains below all came from one sample that was sequenced in a study of cytotoxic CD8 clonotypes in ibrutinib-treated CLL. Profiled with immunoSEQ multiplex PCR; TCRdb holds only in-frame clones, not every one. The table records approximately 320,000 clones, roughly two thirds of them present only once. The sequencing used PBMCs, collected after 36 months of ibrutinib treatment. Receptor source: a human donor with chronic lymphocytic leukemia.

The genes are TRBV5-1 and TRBJ2-7; no reliable D call. The CDR3 loop spans 13 amino acids. Trimming removed 0 bases at V and 7 bases at J, with 11 bases between. Germline lookup yields CDR1 SGHRS and CDR2 YFSETQ. CDR3 amino acids: CASSLASYTEQYF. The CDR3 nucleotides read TGCGCCAGCAGCTTGGCCTCATATACGGAGCAGTACTTC.

The J gene is TRBJ2-5, the V gene TRBV2; no clear D. Between the trimmed V and J ends, which lost 6 bases and 5 bases, there was a span of 13 bases. From germline, CDR1 is SNHLY and CDR2 FYNNEI. This CDR3 has 13 amino acids. CDR3 loop: CASRIVEGETQYF. The CDR3 DNA follows: TGTGCCAGCAGAATCGTAGAAGGGGAGACCCAGTACTTC.

V usage is TRBV28 and J usage is TRBJ1-2, with 9 bases fitting TRBD1. The CDR3 extends over 15 amino acids. Per germline, CDR1 MDHEN and CDR2 SYDVKM. V was clipped by 2 bases and J by 2 bases; unmatched bases: 3. CDR3 region: CASSLPGTGNYGYTF. CDR3 bases: TGTGCCAGCAGTTTACCTGGGACAGGGAACTATGGCTACACCTTC.

The J gene is TRBJ1-2, the V gene TRBV6-5; TRBD1 agrees at 11 bases. There are 13 residues in the CDR3. V shed 7 bases and J 7 bases; nucleotides not matched to a gene: 5. CDR1 is MNHEY and CDR2 is SVGAGI in the germline V gene. CDR3 bases: TGTGCCAGCAACCGGGGACAGGGGGGTGGCTACACCTTC. Residues: CASNRGQGGGYTF.

V is TRBV14 and J is TRBJ1-1, with D maybe TRBD1 (6 bases). Germline CDR1 and CDR2: SGHDN and FVKESK. The CDR3 consists of 13 residues. V was clipped by 2 bases and J by 7 bases, with 11 bases between them. CDR3 DNA sequence: TGTGCCAGCAGCCAAATCGGACAGTTTGAAGCTTTCTTT. Translated: CASSQIGQFEAFF.

The CDR3 protein is CASSSRDHLGNEQFF. The CDR3 region has the DNA TGTGCCAGCAGCTCCCGGGACCACCTTGGGAATGAGCAGTTCTTC. V gene TRBV7-2 combines with J gene TRBJ2-1; D tentatively fits TRBD1 or TRBD2 (5 bases each). The CDR3 runs 15 residues. Per germline, CDR1 SGHTA and CDR2 FQGNSA. Trimming shortened V by 4 bases and J by 7 bases, and 17 bases separated the two germline ends.

V is TRBV5-1 and J is TRBJ2-7, with TRBD2 matching over 13 bases. The CDR3 spans 17 residues. J lost 2 bases, V lost 2 bases, and 7 bases had no gene match. Germline V CDR1 and CDR2: SGHRS, YFSETQ. CDR3 sequence: CASSFSGLAGVTYEQYF. The CDR3 region has the DNA TGCGCCAGCAGCTTTTCCGGACTAGCGGGGGTTACCTACGAGCAGTACTTC.

This clone was counted between two and nine times. The chain recombines TRBV9 with TRBJ2-1; TRBD1 agrees at 7 bases. V lost 1 base and J lost 5; bases outside the gene matches: 3. The length of the CDR3 is 14 residues. CDR1 and CDR2 from the germline V gene are SGDLS and YYNGEE. In nucleotides, the CDR3 is TGTGCCAGCAGCGTACTGGGACAGAACAATGAGCAGTTCTTC. Translated: CASSVLGQNNEQFF.